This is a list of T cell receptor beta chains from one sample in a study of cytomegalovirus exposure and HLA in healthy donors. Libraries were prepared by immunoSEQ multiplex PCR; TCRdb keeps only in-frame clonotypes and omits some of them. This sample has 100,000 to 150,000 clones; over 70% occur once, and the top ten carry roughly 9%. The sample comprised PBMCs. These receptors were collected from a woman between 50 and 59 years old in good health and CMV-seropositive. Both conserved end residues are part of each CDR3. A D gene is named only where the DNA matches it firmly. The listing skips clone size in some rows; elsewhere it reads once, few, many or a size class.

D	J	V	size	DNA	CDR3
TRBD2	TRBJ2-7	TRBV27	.	TGTGCCAGCAGTTTAGGACTAGCGGGCACCTACGAGCAGTACTTC	CASSLGLAGTYEQYF
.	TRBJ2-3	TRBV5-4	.	TGTGCCAGCAGCTTGGTAGGGGCCAGCACAGATACGCAGTATTTT	CASSLVGASTDTQYF
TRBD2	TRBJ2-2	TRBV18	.	TGTGCCAGCTCACCACGGCTAGCGGGAAACACCGGGGAGCTGTTTTTT	CASSPRLAGNTGELFF
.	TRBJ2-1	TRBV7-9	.	TGTTCCAGCAGCTTAGTTAGTAATGAGCAGTTCTTC	CSSSLVSNEQFF
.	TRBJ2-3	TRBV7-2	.	TGTGCCAGCAGCTTTCGTCAGTCTGATACGCAGTATTTT	CASSFRQSDTQYF
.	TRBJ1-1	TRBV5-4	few	TGTGCCAGCAGCTTGGTTCCGGGGAGGACTGAAGCTTTCTTT	CASSLVPGRTEAFF
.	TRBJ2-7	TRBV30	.	TGTGCCTGGAACCAGGGGTTCCGTGTTCCCTCCGAGCAGTACTTC	CAWNQGFRVPSEQYF
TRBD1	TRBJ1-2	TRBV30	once	TGTGCCTGGAGTGTTACAGGGGCCTTCTATGGCTACACCTTC	CAWSVTGAFYGYTF
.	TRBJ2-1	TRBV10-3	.	TGTGCCATCAGTGAGTCGGCTAGCGTAAACAATGAGCAGTTCTTC	CAISESASVNNEQFF
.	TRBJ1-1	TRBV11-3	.	TGTGCCAGCAGCGGATGGGACTTCGGAGCTGAAGCTTTCTTT	CASSGWDFGAEAFF
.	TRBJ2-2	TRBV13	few	TGTGCCAGCAGCCTGACAGTCATCGGGGAGCTGTTTTTT	CASSLTVIGELFF
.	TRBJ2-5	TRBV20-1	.	TGCAGGGGGGGGGCGGGAGAGACCCAGTACTTC	CRGGAGETQYF
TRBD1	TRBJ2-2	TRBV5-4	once	TGTGCCAGCAGTTCGGGACAGCACACCGGGGAGCTGTTTTTT	CASSSGQHTGELFF
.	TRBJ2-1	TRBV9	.	TGTGCCAGCAGTCAGGTAAGCTCCTACAATGAGCAGTTCTTC	CASSQVSSYNEQFF
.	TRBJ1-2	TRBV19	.	TGTGCCAGTAGAGGGGACTACTATGGCTACACCTTC	CASRGDYYGYTF
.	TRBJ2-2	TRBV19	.	TGTGCCAGTAGTACCAGGGGTGGCGCCGGGGAGCTGTTTTTT	CASSTRGGAGELFF
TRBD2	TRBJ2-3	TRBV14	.	TGTGCCAGCAGCCACCTCCGGGACTACACAGATACGCAGTATTTT	CASSHLRDYTDTQYF
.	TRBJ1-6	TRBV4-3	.	TGCGCCAGCAGCCAAGATTCGGGAGGTCCTAATGGTTCACCCCTCCACTTT	CASSQDSGGPNGSPLHF
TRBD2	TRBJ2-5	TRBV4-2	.	TGTGCCAGCAGCCAAGAGGGGTTTGGGACTAGAAGGTTGGAGACCCAGTACTTC	CASSQEGFGTRRLETQYF
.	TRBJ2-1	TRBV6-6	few	TGTGCCAGCTCCCCTACCTACAATGAGCAGTTCTTC	CASSPTYNEQFF
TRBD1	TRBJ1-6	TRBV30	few	TGTGCCTGGACTGACAGGGCTAATTCACCCCTCCACTTT	CAWTDRANSPLHF
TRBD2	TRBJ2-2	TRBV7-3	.	TGTGCCAGCAGCTTACCGGGACTAGGGGAGAACACCGGGGAGCTGTTTTTT	CASSLPGLGENTGELFF
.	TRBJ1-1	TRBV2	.	TGTGCCAGCTATAGACAGGTCGACACTGAAGCTTTCTTT	CASYRQVDTEAFF
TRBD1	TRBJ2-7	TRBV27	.	TGTGCCAGCAGTCCGGGACAGGTCTCCTACGAGCAGTACTTC	CASSPGQVSYEQYF
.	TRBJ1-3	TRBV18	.	TGTGCCAGCTCACCTTGGAGGAGTGGAAACACCATATATTTT	CASSPWRSGNTIYF